The present entry profiles one TCR beta chain with its context. The antigen it binds to is not known. No much larger clonotype is one base removed from it; base qualities were not supplied. Counted from cysteine to phenylalanine, this CDR3 has 14 amino acids. Left in the record is the CDR3 DNA by itself, 42 bases read in frame from the first base. V is clipped by 4 bases and J by 3 bases, and the sequence between their germline boundaries is 14 bases long. From the germline V gene, CDR1 is SGHRS and CDR2 is YFSETQ. Library creation used the immunoSEQ multiplex PCR assay. The multiplex PCR relied on a mix of 60 forward primers for TCR Vbeta segments and 13 reverse primers for TCR Jbeta segments. A multiplex PCR assay on genomic DNA amplified the CDR3 region of rearranged TCR beta genes. The Illumina HiSeq System was used to sequence the amplified TCR beta libraries as 87-base-pair reads. The study's own analysis went as follows. In a later analysis, some 80 million unique TCR beta chains were counted across the roughly 610 repertoires, and roughly 11 million of these chains were shared by at least two donors. Raw reads were error-corrected and collapsed into unique sequences by a nearest-neighbor algorithm in which closely related sequences were merged to remove PCR and sequencing errors. CDR3 sequences were aligned to IMGT reference sequences to assign V, D and J gene segments. Each retained sequence needed at least a six-nucleotide match to both a V gene segment and a J gene segment. Rearrangements were called productive when the CDR3 lacked stop codons and stayed in frame with V and J; all others were non-productive. CDR3 was defined according to IMGT convention as the region running from the second conserved V-encoded cysteine to the conserved J-encoded phenylalanine. Sequences without an unambiguous match to a single V gene segment were excluded from the earlier analysis of approximately 600 of the donors. An earlier analysis of 587 of the donors classified V segments as functional when productive rearrangements were above 56.7% and as segregating when the standard deviation between donors was above 5%. A statistical classification framework was built for diagnosing cytomegalovirus status from the catalog of TCR beta chain sequences. A later analysis assigned V and J genes by comparing TCR nucleotide sequences with IMGT/GENE-DB human TR gene sequences. The TCRdist pipeline was used in a later analysis to assign CDR3 sequences and most-parsimonious VDJ recombination scenarios. In a later analysis, each TCR beta chain was defined by its CDR3 amino acid sequence together with its V-gene family, and reads lacking a unique V-gene family were excluded. To address suspected cross-contamination and a sequencing artifact, a later analysis removed 592 highly shared, low-generation-probability nucleotide sequences. In a later analysis, a clonal expansion index for each public chain was calculated from normalized within-repertoire ranks of inferred template counts. A later analysis computed generation probabilities with a VDJ recombination model fitted to out-of-frame rearrangements, and checked the results against IGoR. A later analysis scored TCR-TCR, TCR-HLA and TCR-CMV co-occurrence with hypergeometric tests, applying a repertoire-size bias correction to TCR pairs. A later analysis estimated false discovery rates by permuting HLA or CMV assignments 20 times. In a later analysis, co-occurring TCRs were grouped using DBSCAN, and TCRdist sequence similarity was added for clustering within HLA-allele-positive subsets. Co-occurrence clustering excluded repertoires with fewer than 30,000 or more than 120,000 public chains, plus five with anomalous nucleotide sharing. TCRdb re-hosts the immuneACCESS table, in-frame sequences only. Its copies lack some clones; in the studies checked, an unresolved V gene accounts for under half of them, and the cause for the rest is not known. D and trimming come from the DNA, and the V and J calls and clone size come from that table. For this sample the table gives roughly 230,000 clones, of which roughly 91% were detected only once. Jointly, the top ten make up around 1.7% of the sample.

The cohort comprised 666 healthy bone marrow donors. At the time of sampling, all cohort members were nominally healthy, though unrecorded immune exposures were likely present. The donor tested CMV seronegative and was one of the 352 seronegative cohort members. Every donor gave a peripheral blood sample, and the peripheral blood mononuclear cells from that sample were used for TCR beta sequencing. Genomic DNA was extracted from the blood cell samples with the Qiagen DNeasy Blood Extraction Kit. These data come from a study of cytomegalovirus exposure and HLA in healthy donors (dated by TCRdb to 2016 to 2017). Regarding the research as a whole: According to an earlier analysis of a few hundred of the donors, 150 million to 200 million T cells yielded 100 million or so unique TCR beta sequences and around 300 Gb of sequence data. To predict cytomegalovirus infection status, the study brought together high-throughput TCR immunosequencing, statistical association of individual TCRs with disease status, and machine learning. The later analysis used no new phenotypic data to find candidate immune exposures, relying instead on TCR beta sequences and their occurrence across donors. In addition to the first cohort of around 670 subjects, a separate validation cohort of over 90 different subjects was used. An earlier analysis of some 500 of the donors applied high-throughput TCR beta sequencing to assess whether each TCR beta V gene segment acted as functional or pseudogenic. In a later analysis, previously published TCR beta repertoires from fewer than 750 donors were re-analyzed and high-resolution HLA genotyping was added so that TCR occurrence patterns could be studied. Typing coverage varied by locus: 629-630 donors for A, B, C, DRB1 and DQB1; roughly 520 for DQA1; about 600 for DPA1; 400 to 480 for DPB1. An early release that covered about 600 HLA-typed donors contained approximately 300 gigabases of sequencing data and 70 million to 100 million unique TCR sequences. The genetic ancestry cluster associated with self-reported Caucasian donors included 81% of the 300 to 450 genotyped donors. Class I and class II HLA loci were covered by the typing at four-digit resolution. Genome-wide SNP genotypes for about 65% of the roughly 670 donors were used in a later genetic analysis, which treated that subset as a discovery cohort. Roughly five DR-DQ haplotypes were treated as single units for association and clustering because of strong linkage in the cohort. All discovery cohort repertoires had been generated on a single sequencing platform. The study profiled the T cell repertoires of 666 subjects by immunosequencing and related them to cytomegalovirus serostatus. The study was designed to test whether signatures of past pathogen exposure could be identified by cataloging public T cell receptors. Across about 370 genotyped donors of the cohort, an average of about 240,000 unique TCR beta nucleotide sequences per donor were sequenced, and around 20% of those sequences were non-productive. Donor age, sex, ethnicity and CMV serostatus were compiled alongside the repertoire data. Overall results and qualifications from the work: A later analysis reported that several top co-occurrence clusters appeared linked to parvovirus B19, influenza, CMV and Epstein-Barr virus. According to the authors, the approach could potentially be generalized to other disease states and immunological phenotypes. When HLA alleles, especially DR and DQ, strongly co-occurred, TCR associations were difficult to assign to individual alleles. Correlated functional status among segregating V segments might reflect linkage disequilibrium, but an unknown experimental factor could not be ruled out. A total of around 150 TCR beta chains were listed by the study as associated with cytomegalovirus. In vitro tests confirmed that a few of the cytomegalovirus-associated TCR beta chains recognize cytomegalovirus antigens. HLA typing was unavailable for some donors at each locus, so association tests used only the typed subset. A later genetic analysis associated a missense DCLRE1C variant with V-gene and J-gene trimming of TCR beta chains, and an independent cohort replicated the association. Specific HLA alleles were associated with around 18,000 TCR beta sequences at a false discovery rate of 0.05 in a later analysis. In a later analysis, TCR association rates were found to vary across HLA loci, with the most associated TCRs seen for DRB1 alleles and the fewest for HLA-C alleles. A later analysis found that most CMV-associated TCR beta chains appeared HLA-restricted, with HLA associations seemingly driven largely by CMV exposure. In both the original and validation cohorts, the classifier was reported to diagnose cytomegalovirus status with high specificity and sensitivity. Most TCR sequences were seen in very few donors, while some public TCRs were found in many individuals. Some IMGT-functional V segments, including TRBV6-2 and TRBV6-3, could not be distinguished by the 87-base-pair reads and were therefore excluded. A later analysis found that HLA-associated TCR beta chains were more clonally expanded and had lower generation probabilities than equally common non-associated chains. Presence/absence analyses assumed roughly uniform sequencing depth across donors, an assumption that may not hold. Roughly 17 rarely observed V segments, including chromosome 9 orphons, were excluded from the earlier analysis of approximately 500 of the donors because counts were too low. A cluster of highly shared sequence variants was judged likely to represent a technical artifact of the sequencing pipeline. The cohort was sequenced for TCR beta chains only, and without alpha or paired-chain data the features that could be detected were limited. A further reported finding was that TCR beta sequences accurately predicted the HLA-A and HLA-B alleles for most subjects in the first cohort. A later genetic analysis reported fewer N-insertions in productive TCRs among donors in an Asian-associated ancestry cluster than the roughly 670-donor mean. CMV serostatus was the only immune exposure information available for the cohort. Broadly in line with IMGT annotations, most TCR beta V segments showed up in productive rearrangements about 87% or about 30% of the time in an earlier analysis of several hundred of the donors.

Sequences were obtained from PBMCs. This sequence originates from a girl aged 2-10 years in good health and CMV-seronegative. The chain is assembled from TRBV5-1 and TRBJ2-7; the D gene is perhaps TRBD1, on 7 matching bases. The CDR3 reads as follows: CASSPGDSLYEQYF. DNA sequence: TGCGCCAGCAGCCCGGGGGACAGCCTCTACGAGCAGTACTTC.